One and the same sample provided the 22 T cell receptor beta chains below, sequenced in a study of post-analysis software for immune sequencing data. These receptors' targets are unknown. Study outcomes and limitations: Roughly five TRBV segments appeared more often in patients than in controls, and TRBV5-6, TRBV5-1 and TRBV20-1 were among these.

Carried by the TCR beta cDNA libraries were unique molecular identifiers. TCRdb re-derived calls from the PCR reads in MiXCR, one entry per CDR3 protein. This table holds about 540,000 distinct CDR3 sequences, around a third found once. Sequencing input: blood. These receptors were obtained from a girl aged 2 to 17 with multiple sclerosis.

This clonotype was detected a few times. The chain combines TRBV19 with TRBJ2-5; 7 nucleotides line up with TRBD2. With V trimmed by 3 bases and J by 5 bases, 12 bases remained unmatched. The CDR3 covers 16 residues. From germline, CDR1 is LNHDA and CDR2 SQIVND (reference sequence). For the CDR3, the DNA is TGTGCCAGTAGTATCAACGGACTAGGCGAGGTGGAGACCCAGTACTTC. Its translation is CASSINGLGEVETQYF.

The gene calls are TRBV5-1 and TRBJ2-5; 10 nucleotides line up with TRBD2. The germline V gene has CDR1 SGHRS and CDR2 YFSETQ. V gave up 4 bases and J gave up 5 bases; unmatched junction bases: 11. This CDR3 spans 16 amino acids. The CDR3 spells CASSPEAGGPGETQYF. CDR3 in DNA: TGCGCCAGCAGCCCCGAAGCGGGGGGGCCGGGGGAGACCCAGTACTTC.

This clonotype has just a few counts. J is TRBJ1-2 and V is TRBV5-5, with 8 bases identical to TRBD1. CDR3 length: 14 residues. Unmatched junction bases numbered 6, after V lost 3 bases and J lost 5 bases. Germline CDR1 and CDR2: SGHKS and YYEKEE (reference sequence). The chain's CDR3 is CASSYWTGSYGYTF. The CDR3 DNA follows: TGTGCCAGCAGCTACTGGACAGGGAGTTATGGCTACACCTTC. Combining the CDR3 with reference TRBV5-5 and TRBJ1-2 gives the whole variable domain DAGVTQSPTHLIKTRGQQVTLRCSPISGHKSVSWYQQVLGQGPQFIFQYYEKEERGRGNFPDRFSARQFPNYSSELNVNALLLGDSALYLCASSYWTGSYGYTFGSGTRLTVV.

The chain couples TRBV11-2 to TRBJ1-2, with D perhaps matching TRBD1 (6 bases). The CDR3 runs to 14 residues. V gave up 5 bases and J gave up 7 bases, with 17 bases separating them. Germline values: CDR1 SGHAT, CDR2 FQNNGV. CDR3 DNA: TGTGCCAGCAGCGAGGAGGGGGGGAACGTTGGCTACACCTTC. Translation: CASSEEGGNVGYTF. Looking up the rest from reference TRBV11-2 and TRBJ1-2 gives the full variable domain: EAGVAQSPRYKIIEKRQSVAFWCNPISGHATLYWYQQILGQGPKLLIQFQNNGVVDDSQLPKDRFSAERLKGVDSTLKIQPAKLEDSAVYLCASSEEGGNVGYTFGSGTRLTVV.

The chain employs TRBV7-8 and TRBJ2-1; D is undetermined. The CDR3 runs to 15 residues. Per germline, CDR1 SGHVS and CDR2 FQNEAQ. V dropped 5 bases and J dropped 0 bases, with 11 bases sitting between them. CDR3 loop: CASSTRLGSYNEQFF. Written as DNA, the CDR3 is TGTGCCAGCAGCACTCGACTGGGCTCCTACAATGAGCAGTTCTTC. Supplemented by reference TRBV7-8 and TRBJ2-1, the full variable domain reads GAGVSQSPRYKVAKRGQDVALRCDPISGHVSLFWYQQALGQGPEFLTYFQNEAQLDKSGLPSDRFFAERPEGSVSTLKIQRTQQEDSAVYLCASSTRLGSYNEQFFGPGTRLTVL.

This chain uses TRBV5-1 with TRBJ2-5; 9 nucleotides line up with TRBD1. CDR1 and CDR2 (germline): SGHRS, YFSETQ. J was trimmed by 11 bases and V by 2 bases; bases with no gene match: 19. The CDR3 contains 17 residues. Written as DNA, the CDR3 is TGCGCCAGCAGCTTCACCCCGACAGGGGGAGCCTACAATGAGCAGTACTTC. It codes for CASSFTPTGGAYNEQYF.

This clonotype came up a few times. The chain couples TRBV11-2 to TRBJ2-5; 11 bases line up with TRBD2. J lost 2 bases, V lost 1 base, and 3 bases had no gene match. The CDR3 is 16 amino acids. CDR1 SGHAT and CDR2 FQNNGV come from the germline V gene. The CDR3 loop is CASSLVGTSGQETQYF. The CDR3 DNA follows: TGTGCCAGCAGCTTAGTCGGGACTAGCGGTCAAGAGACCCAGTACTTC.

A few counts support this clonotype. V is TRBV7-8 and J is TRBJ2-6; D is possibly TRBD1 or TRBD2 (5 bases each). CDR1 is SGHVS and CDR2 is FQNEAQ in the germline V gene. The CDR3 loop spans 13 amino acids. V dropped 6 bases and J dropped 2 bases, with 5 bases sitting between them. CDR3 sequence (DNA): TGTGCCAGCAGGGGGGCTGGGGCCAACGTCCTGACTTTC. Residues: CASRGAGANVLTF.

This rearrangement joins TRBV7-2 to TRBJ2-5, with 9 nucleotides matching TRBD1. CDR1 SGHTA and CDR2 FQGNSA come from the germline V gene. This CDR3 comprises 14 residues. Trimming removed 3 bases from V and 5 bases from J; junction bases left unmatched: 4. The CDR3 region is CASSLDRGVETQYF. The CDR3 DNA reads TGTGCCAGCAGCTTGGACAGGGGTGTTGAGACCCAGTACTTC.

The V gene is TRBV5-1, the J gene TRBJ1-6; unclear D gene. The CDR3 is 14 amino acids. The V end lost 0 bases, the J end lost 8 bases, and 9 bases lay between the germline ends. From germline, CDR1 is SGHRS and CDR2 YFSETQ. The DNA of the CDR3 is TGCGCCAGCAGCTTGGAAGGGTTGGATTCACCCCTCCACTTT. Translating it yields CASSLEGLDSPLHF.

This chain uses TRBV5-5 with TRBJ2-1; D may be TRBD2 (7 bases). Germline CDR1 SGHKS, CDR2 YYEKEE (reference sequence). CDR3 length: 13 amino acids. Between the trimmed V and J ends, which lost 3 bases and 8 bases, there was a span of 12 bases. CDR3 loop: CASSWGGRHEQFF. DNA for the CDR3: TGTGCCAGCAGCTGGGGGGGCCGGCATGAGCAGTTCTTC.

The V and J genes are TRBV20-1 and TRBJ2-1; 11 nucleotides align to TRBD2. The CDR3 extends over 14 amino acids. J gave up 5 bases and V 5 bases, and 5 bases lay outside the gene matches. The germline V gene encodes CDR1 DFQATT and CDR2 SNEGSKA (reference sequence). The CDR3 region is CSAQLAGAHNEQFF. DNA of the CDR3: TGCAGTGCTCAACTAGCGGGGGCCCACAATGAGCAGTTCTTC.

This clonotype has a handful of counts. V usage is TRBV20-1 and J usage is TRBJ1-2; 9 nucleotides line up with TRBD1. CDR1 and CDR2 from the germline V gene are DFQATT and SNEGSKA (reference sequence). The junction had 3 bases not matched to a gene; V was cut back by 1 base and J by 0 bases. CDR3 length: 15 residues. Here the CDR3 DNA reads TGCAGTGCTAGAGGGACAGGGGCATCTAACTATGGCTACACCTTC. It is translated as CSARGTGASNYGYTF.

The chain carries TRBV20-1 and TRBJ1-1, with no clear D. The CDR3 has 11 amino acids. V was trimmed by 4 bases and J by 6 bases, leaving 9 bases between them. The germline V gene has CDR1 DFQATT and CDR2 SNEGSKA (reference sequence). DNA of the CDR3: TGCAGTGCTATCTCGGTGCCTGAAGCTTTCTTT. It specifies CSAISVPEAFF.

The table lists this clonotype with a few counts. The chain is built from TRBV6-1 and TRBJ1-1; D not resolved. CDR1 is MNHNS, CDR2 SASEGT, per germline. The V and J ends lost 7 bases and 2 bases respectively, with 5 bases between them. This CDR3 is 11 amino acids long. The CDR3 spells CASNGNTEAFF. Written as DNA, the CDR3 is TGTGCCAGCAACGGAAACACTGAAGCTTTCTTT.

This clonotype occurred a few times. The rearrangement links TRBV10-2 to TRBJ1-1; the D gene is possibly TRBD1 (6 bases). The CDR3 runs to 14 residues. Germline loops: CDR1 WSHSY, CDR2 SAAADI. Trimming took off 6 bases at V and 4 bases at J, with 15 bases between the two ends. Here the CDR3 DNA reads TGCGCCAGCAGGAGGGGGACCGAAGGCACTGAAGCTTTCTTT. Protein product: CASRRGTEGTEAFF.

This clonotype has a single count. In DNA, the CDR3 is TGTGCCACTTTGGACCCCCAGGGGAGAGAGACCCAGTACTTC. Its translation: CATLDPQGRETQYF. The J gene is TRBJ2-5, the V gene TRBV5-8, with D possibly TRBD1 on 6 matching bases. The CDR3 loop spans 14 amino acids. Germline V CDR1 and CDR2: SGHTS, YDEGEE. The germline V and J ends were trimmed by 9 bases and 4 bases, with 19 bases remaining between them.

V and J are TRBV29-1 and TRBJ2-7; D tentatively fits TRBD1 or TRBD2 (5 bases each). V dropped 4 bases and J dropped 3 bases, with 16 bases sitting between them. The CDR3 is made up of 14 amino acids. Germline V gives CDR1 SQVTM, CDR2 ANQGSEA. The CDR3 DNA reads TGCAGCGTTGTGGCCGGGACGGTACACTACGAGCAGTACTTC. Protein: CSVVAGTVHYEQYF.

The CDR3 here is CASSVAGMDGYTF. As DNA, the CDR3 is TGTGCCAGCAGCGTAGCAGGGATGGATGGCTACACCTTC. The chain couples TRBV9 to TRBJ1-2; tentative D call: TRBD1 (5 bases). The CDR3 has 13 amino acids. The ends were cut back, 0 bases at V and 6 bases at J, with 9 bases in the middle. From germline, CDR1 is SGDLS and CDR2 YYNGEE.

The sample holds a few counts of this clonotype. V gene TRBV12-3 or TRBV12-4 combines with J gene TRBJ2-3; D gene ambiguous. The CDR3 has 15 residues. Deletions cut 3 bases from V and 1 base from J, with 11 bases between. DNA of the CDR3: TGTGCCAGCAGTTTTCCGGTCGACCGCACAGATACGCAGTATTTT. As protein: CASSFPVDRTDTQYF.

There are a few counts of this clonotype. The rearrangement uses TRBV12-3 or TRBV12-4 and TRBJ2-1; 10 bases are shared with TRBD1. The length of the CDR3 is 15 residues. V gave up 5 bases and J gave up 4 bases; unmatched junction bases: 5. The CDR3 here is CASSRTGGMYNEQFF. CDR3 nucleotides: TGTGCCAGCAGTCGGACAGGGGGTATGTACAATGAGCAGTTCTTC.

This clonotype was detected only a few times. The chain carries TRBV29-1 and TRBJ1-2; D is ambiguous. CDR1 and CDR2 from the germline V gene are SQVTM and ANQGSEA. This CDR3 region has 8 residues. Trimming took off 4 bases at V and 8 bases at J, with 2 bases between the two ends. CDR3 in amino acids: CSVGGYTF. CDR3 DNA: TGCAGCGTTGGGGGCTACACCTTC.